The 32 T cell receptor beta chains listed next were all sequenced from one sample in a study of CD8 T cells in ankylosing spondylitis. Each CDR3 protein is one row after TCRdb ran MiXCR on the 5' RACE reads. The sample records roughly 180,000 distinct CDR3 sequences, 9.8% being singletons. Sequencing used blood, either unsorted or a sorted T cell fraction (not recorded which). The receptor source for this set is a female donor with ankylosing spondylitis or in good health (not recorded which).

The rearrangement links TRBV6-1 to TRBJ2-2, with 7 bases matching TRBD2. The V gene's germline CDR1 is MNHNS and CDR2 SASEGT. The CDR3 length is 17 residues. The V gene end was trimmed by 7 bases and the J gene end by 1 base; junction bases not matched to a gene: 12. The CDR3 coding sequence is TGTGCCAGCATCGGTGGAACTGCGGGGGAGAACACCGGGGAGCTGTTTTTT. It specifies CASIGGTAGENTGELFF.

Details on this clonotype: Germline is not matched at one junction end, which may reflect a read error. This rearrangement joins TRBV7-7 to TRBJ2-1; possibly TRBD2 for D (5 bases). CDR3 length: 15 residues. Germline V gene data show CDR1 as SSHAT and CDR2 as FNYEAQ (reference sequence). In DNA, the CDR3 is TGTGCTAGCAGCTTAGGGAGAGGGTGGGACAATGAGCAGTTCTTC. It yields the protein CASSLGRGWDNEQFF.

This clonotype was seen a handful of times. The CDR3 is CASSELLALTSYNEQFF. The CDR3 region has the DNA TGTGCCAGCAGCGAGTTACTAGCGCTTACTTCCTACAATGAGCAGTTCTTC. The V gene is TRBV11-2, the J gene TRBJ2-1, with 7 bases lining up with TRBD2. The CDR3 consists of 17 residues. The germline V gene has CDR1 SGHAT and CDR2 FQNNGV. The V gene end was trimmed by 5 bases and the J gene end by 1 base; junction bases not matched to a gene: 11.

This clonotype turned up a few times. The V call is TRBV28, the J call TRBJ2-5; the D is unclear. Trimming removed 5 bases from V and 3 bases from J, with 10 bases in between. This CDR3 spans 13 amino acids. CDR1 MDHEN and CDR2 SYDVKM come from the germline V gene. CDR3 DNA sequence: TGTGCCAGCAGTCTGAATTTAGAAGAGACCCAGTACTTC. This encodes CASSLNLEETQYF.

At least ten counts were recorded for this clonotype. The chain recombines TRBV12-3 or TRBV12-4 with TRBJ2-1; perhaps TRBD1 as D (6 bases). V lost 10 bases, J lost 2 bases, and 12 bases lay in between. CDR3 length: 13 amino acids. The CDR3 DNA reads TGTGCCACCGACTCAGGGGCCTACAATGAGCAGTTCTTC. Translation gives CATDSGAYNEQFF.

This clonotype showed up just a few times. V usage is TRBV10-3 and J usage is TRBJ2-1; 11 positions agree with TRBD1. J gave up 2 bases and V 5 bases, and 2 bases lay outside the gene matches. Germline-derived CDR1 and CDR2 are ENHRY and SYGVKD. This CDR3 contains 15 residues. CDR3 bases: TGTGCCATCAGTCCGGGACAGGGGGCCTACAATGAGCAGTTCTTC. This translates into CAISPGQGAYNEQFF.

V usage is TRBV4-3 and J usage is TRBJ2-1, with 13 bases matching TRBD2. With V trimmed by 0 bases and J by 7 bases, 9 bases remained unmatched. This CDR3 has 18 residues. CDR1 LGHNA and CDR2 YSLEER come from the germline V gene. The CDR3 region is CASSQDHGLAGVRNEQFF. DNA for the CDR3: TGCGCCAGCAGCCAAGACCACGGACTAGCGGGAGTAAGGAATGAGCAGTTCTTC.

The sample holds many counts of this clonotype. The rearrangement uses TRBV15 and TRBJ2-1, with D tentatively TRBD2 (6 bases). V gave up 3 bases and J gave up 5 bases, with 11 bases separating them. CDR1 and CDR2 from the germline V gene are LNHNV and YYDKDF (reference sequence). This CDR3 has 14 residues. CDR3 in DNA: TGTGCCACCAGCAGTTCACTAGCCAACAATGAGCAGTTCTTC. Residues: CATSSSLANNEQFF.

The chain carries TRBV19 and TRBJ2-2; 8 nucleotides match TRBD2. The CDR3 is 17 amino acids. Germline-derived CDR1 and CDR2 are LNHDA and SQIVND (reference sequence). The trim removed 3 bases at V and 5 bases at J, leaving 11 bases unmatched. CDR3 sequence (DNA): TGTGCCAGTAGTATGTTAGCGGGACTTACAGATACCGGGGAGCTGTTTTTT. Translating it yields CASSMLAGLTDTGELFF.

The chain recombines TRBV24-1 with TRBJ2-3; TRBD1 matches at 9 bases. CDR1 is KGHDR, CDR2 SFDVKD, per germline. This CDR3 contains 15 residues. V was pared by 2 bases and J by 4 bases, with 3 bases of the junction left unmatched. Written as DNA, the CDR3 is TGTGCCACCAGTGATTCCGGGACAGGGCCAGATACGCAGTATTTT. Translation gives CATSDSGTGPDTQYF.

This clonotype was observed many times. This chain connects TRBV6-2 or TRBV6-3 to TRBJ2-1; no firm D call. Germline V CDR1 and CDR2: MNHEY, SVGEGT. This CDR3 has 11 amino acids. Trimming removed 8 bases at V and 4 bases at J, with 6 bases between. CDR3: CASGLYNEQFF. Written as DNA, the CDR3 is TGTGCCAGCGGTCTTTACAATGAGCAGTTCTTC.

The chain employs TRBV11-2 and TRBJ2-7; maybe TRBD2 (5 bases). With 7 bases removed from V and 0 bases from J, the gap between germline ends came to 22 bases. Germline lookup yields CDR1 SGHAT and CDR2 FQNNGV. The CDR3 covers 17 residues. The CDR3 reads CASTLTLPTGSSYEQYF. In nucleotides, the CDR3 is TGTGCCAGCACTCTCACCCTTCCGACGGGAAGCTCCTACGAGCAGTACTTC.

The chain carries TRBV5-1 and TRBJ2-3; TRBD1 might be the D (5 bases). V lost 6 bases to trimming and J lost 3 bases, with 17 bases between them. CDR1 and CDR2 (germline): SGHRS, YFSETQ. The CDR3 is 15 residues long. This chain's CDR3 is CASTRTDTTTDTQYF. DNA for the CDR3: TGCGCCAGCACAAGGACGGACACTACGACAGATACGCAGTATTTT.

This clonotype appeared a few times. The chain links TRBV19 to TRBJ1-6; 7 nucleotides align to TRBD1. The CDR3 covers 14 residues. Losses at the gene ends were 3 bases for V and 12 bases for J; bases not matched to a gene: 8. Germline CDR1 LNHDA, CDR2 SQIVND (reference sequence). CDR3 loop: CASSMTGSLGPLHF. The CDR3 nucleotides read TGTGCCAGTAGTATGACAGGGTCCCTGGGACCCCTCCACTTT.

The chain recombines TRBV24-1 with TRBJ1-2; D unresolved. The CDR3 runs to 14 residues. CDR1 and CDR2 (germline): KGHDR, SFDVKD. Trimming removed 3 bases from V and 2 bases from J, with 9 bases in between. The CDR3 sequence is CATSDPAENYGYTF. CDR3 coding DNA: TGTGCCACCAGTGATCCGGCCGAAAACTATGGCTACACCTTC.

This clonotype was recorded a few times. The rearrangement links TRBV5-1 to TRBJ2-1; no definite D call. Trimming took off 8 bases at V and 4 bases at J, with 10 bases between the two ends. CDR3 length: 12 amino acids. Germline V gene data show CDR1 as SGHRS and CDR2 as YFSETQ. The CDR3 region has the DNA TGCGCCAGATCAACGGGTTACAATGAGCAGTTCTTC. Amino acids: CARSTGYNEQFF.

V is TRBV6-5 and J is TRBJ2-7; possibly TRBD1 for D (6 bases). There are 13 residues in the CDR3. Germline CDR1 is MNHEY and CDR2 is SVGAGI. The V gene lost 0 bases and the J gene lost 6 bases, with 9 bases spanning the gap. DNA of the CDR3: TGTGCCAGCAGTTACTCACAGGGATCCGAGCAGTACTTC. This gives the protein CASSYSQGSEQYF.

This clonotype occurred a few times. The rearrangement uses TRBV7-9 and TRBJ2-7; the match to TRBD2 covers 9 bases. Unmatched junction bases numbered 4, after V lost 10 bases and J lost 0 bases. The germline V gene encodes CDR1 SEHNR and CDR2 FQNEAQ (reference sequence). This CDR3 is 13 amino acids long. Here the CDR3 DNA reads TGTGCCACCCGTAGCGGGAGCTCCTACGAGCAGTACTTC. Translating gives CATRSGSSYEQYF.

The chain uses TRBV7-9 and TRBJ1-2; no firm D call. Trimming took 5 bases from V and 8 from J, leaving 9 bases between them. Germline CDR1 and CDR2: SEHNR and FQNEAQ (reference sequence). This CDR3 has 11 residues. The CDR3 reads CASSREEGYTF. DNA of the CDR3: TGTGCCAGCAGCAGGGAGGAAGGCTACACCTTC.

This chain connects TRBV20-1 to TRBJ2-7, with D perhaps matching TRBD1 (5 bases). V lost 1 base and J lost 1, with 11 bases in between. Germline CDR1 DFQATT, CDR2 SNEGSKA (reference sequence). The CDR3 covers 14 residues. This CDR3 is CSARGQGPSYEQYF. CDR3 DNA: TGCAGTGCTAGAGGGCAGGGCCCTTCCTACGAGCAGTACTTC.

The CDR3 spells CASSTARGSSYNEQFF. CDR3 DNA: TGTGCCAGCTCCACGGCACGGGGGAGCTCCTACAATGAGCAGTTCTTC. The gene calls are TRBV14 and TRBJ2-1; D perhaps matches TRBD2 (6 bases). The CDR3 has 16 amino acids. Germline V gene sequence: CDR1 SGHDN, CDR2 FVKESK. V dropped 8 bases and J dropped 0 bases, with 17 bases sitting between them.

For the CDR3, the DNA is TGTGCCAGCAGCTTAGCATCGACAGGTTCTGGGCAGTACTTC. This translates into CASSLASTGSGQYF. This chain links TRBV7-6 with TRBJ2-7; D may be TRBD1 (6 bases). V was trimmed by 0 bases and J by 9 bases, leaving 15 bases between them. The CDR3 contains 14 residues. Germline values: CDR1 SGHVS, CDR2 FNYEAQ. The whole variable domain, remainder taken from reference TRBV7-6 and TRBJ2-7, is GAGVSQSPRYKVTKRGQDVALRCDPISGHVSLYWYRQALGQGPEFLTYFNYEAQQDKSGLPNDRFSAERPEGSISTLTIQRTEQRDSAMYRCASSLASTGSGQYFGPGTRLTVT.

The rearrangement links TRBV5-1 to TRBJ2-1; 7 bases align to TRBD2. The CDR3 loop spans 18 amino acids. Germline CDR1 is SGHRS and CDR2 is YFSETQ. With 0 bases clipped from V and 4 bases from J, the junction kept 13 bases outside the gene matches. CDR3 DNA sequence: TGCGCCAGCAGCTTGGCGGCCCCGGGGCTAGCGGAGTACAATGAGCAGTTCTTC. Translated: CASSLAAPGLAEYNEQFF. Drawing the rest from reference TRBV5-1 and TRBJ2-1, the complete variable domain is KAGVTQTPRYLIKTRGQQVTLSCSPISGHRSVSWYQQTPGQGLQFLFEYFSETQRNKGNFPGRFSGRQFSNSRSEMNVSTLELGDSALYLCASSLAAPGLAEYNEQFFGPGTRLTVL.

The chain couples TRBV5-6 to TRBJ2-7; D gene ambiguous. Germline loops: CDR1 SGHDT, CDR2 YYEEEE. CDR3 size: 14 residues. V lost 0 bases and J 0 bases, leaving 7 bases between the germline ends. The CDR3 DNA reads TGTGCCAGCAGCTTGGCTCCAAGCTCCTACGAGCAGTACTTC. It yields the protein CASSLAPSSYEQYF. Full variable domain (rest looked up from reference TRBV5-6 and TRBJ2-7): DAGVTQSPTHLIKTRGQQVTLRCSPKSGHDTVSWYQQALGQGPQFIFQYYEEEERQRGNFPDRFSGHQFPNYSSELNVNALLLGDSALYLCASSLAPSSYEQYFGPGTRLTVT.

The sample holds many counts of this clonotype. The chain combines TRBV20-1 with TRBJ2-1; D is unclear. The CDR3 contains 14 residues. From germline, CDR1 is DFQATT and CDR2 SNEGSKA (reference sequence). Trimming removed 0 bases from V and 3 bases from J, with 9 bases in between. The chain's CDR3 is CSARDEDGYNEQFF. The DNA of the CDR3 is TGCAGTGCTAGAGATGAGGACGGCTACAATGAGCAGTTCTTC.

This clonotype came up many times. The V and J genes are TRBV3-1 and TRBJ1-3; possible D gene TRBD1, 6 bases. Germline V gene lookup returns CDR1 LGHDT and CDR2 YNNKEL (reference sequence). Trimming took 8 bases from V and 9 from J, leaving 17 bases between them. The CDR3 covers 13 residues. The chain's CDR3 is CASSVQGQVTIYF. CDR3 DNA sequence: TGTGCCAGCTCTGTACAGGGCCAGGTCACCATATATTTT. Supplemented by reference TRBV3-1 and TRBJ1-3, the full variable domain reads DTAVSQTPKYLVTQMGNDKSIKCEQNLGHDTMYWYKQDSKKFLKIMFSYNNKELIINETVPNRFSPKSPDKAHLNLHINSLELGDSAVYFCASSVQGQVTIYFGEGSWLTVV.

The CDR3 protein is CASSSRLARYNEQFF. The DNA for the CDR3 is TGTGCCAGTAGTTCGCGTCTAGCGCGCTACAATGAGCAGTTCTTC. The J gene is TRBJ2-1, the V gene TRBV19; D is possibly TRBD2 (6 bases). Deletions cut 5 bases from V and 3 bases from J, with 14 bases between. The CDR3 spans 15 residues. The germline gives CDR1 LNHDA, CDR2 SQIVND (reference sequence).

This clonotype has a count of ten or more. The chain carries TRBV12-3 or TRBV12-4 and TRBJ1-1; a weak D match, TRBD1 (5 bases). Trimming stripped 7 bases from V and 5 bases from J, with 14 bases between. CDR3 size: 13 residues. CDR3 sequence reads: CASTADTGTEAFF. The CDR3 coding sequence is TGTGCCAGCACCGCGGATACAGGAACTGAAGCTTTCTTT.

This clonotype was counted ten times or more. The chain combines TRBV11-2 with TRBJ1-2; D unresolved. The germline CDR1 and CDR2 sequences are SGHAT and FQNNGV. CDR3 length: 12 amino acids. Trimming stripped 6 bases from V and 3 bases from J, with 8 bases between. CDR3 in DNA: TGTGCCAGCAGTTCCACAGACTATGGCTACACCTTC. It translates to CASSSTDYGYTF.

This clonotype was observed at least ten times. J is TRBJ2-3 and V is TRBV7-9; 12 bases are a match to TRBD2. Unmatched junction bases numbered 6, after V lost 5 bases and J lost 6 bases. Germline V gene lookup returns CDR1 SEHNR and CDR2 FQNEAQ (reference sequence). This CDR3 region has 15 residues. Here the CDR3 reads CASSPGTSGSDTQYF. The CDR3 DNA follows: TGTGCCAGCAGCCCCGGGACTAGCGGGTCCGATACGCAGTATTTT. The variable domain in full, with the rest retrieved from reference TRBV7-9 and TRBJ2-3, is DTGVSQNPRHKITKRGQNVTFRCDPISEHNRLYWYRQTLGQGPEFLTYFQNEAQLEKSRLLSDRFSAERPKGSFSTLEIQRTEQGDSAMYLCASSPGTSGSDTQYFGPGTRLTVL.

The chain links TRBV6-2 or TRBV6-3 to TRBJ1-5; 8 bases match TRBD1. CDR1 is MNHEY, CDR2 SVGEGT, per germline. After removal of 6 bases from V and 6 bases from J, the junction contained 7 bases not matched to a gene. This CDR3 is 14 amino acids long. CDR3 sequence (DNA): TGTGCCAGCAGCCTTTCCAGGGGGCCTCAGCCCCAGCATTTT. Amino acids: CASSLSRGPQPQHF.

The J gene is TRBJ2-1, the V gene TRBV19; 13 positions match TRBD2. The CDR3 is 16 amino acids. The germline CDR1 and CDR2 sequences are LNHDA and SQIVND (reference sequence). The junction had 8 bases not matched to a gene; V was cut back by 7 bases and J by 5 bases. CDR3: CASTGLGTSGNNEQFF. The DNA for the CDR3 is TGTGCCAGTACCGGCCTAGGGACTAGCGGGAACAATGAGCAGTTCTTC. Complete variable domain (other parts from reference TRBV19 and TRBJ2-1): DGGITQSPKYLFRKEGQNVTLSCEQNLNHDAMYWYRQDPGQGLRLIYYSQIVNDFQKGDIAEGYSVSREKKESFPLTVTSAQKNPTAFYLCASTGLGTSGNNEQFFGPGTRLTVL.